Listed here are 23 T cell receptor beta chains from one sample, sequenced in a study of cytomegalovirus exposure and HLA in healthy donors. Here immunoSEQ multiplex PCR was the method, and the copy in TCRdb shows in-frame clones only, minus some. The sample yields 150,000 to 200,000 clones, roughly 96% seen once. Sequencing was carried out using PBMCs. These receptors originate from a woman aged 18-30 years in good health and CMV-seronegative.

The CDR3 sequence: CSIQQGTYTEAFF. The CDR3 DNA follows: TGCAGCATCCAACAGGGGACGTACACTGAAGCTTTCTTT. The chain recombines TRBV29-1 with TRBJ1-1; TRBD1 agrees at 7 bases. Germline values: CDR1 SQVTM, CDR2 ANQGSEA. The ends lost 8 bases at V and 3 bases at J; junction bases unmatched: 9. This CDR3 is built from 13 residues.

The gene calls are TRBV6-1 and TRBJ2-5, with unresolved D. The CDR3 extends over 11 amino acids. Trimming took 6 bases from V and 4 from J, leaving 6 bases between them. The V gene's germline CDR1 is MNHNS and CDR2 SASEGT. The CDR3 coding sequence is TGTGCCAGCAGGCGAGCAGAGACCCAGTACTTC. It translates to CASRRAETQYF.

The chain joins TRBV5-1 to TRBJ2-5, with unresolved D. With 0 bases removed from V and 6 bases from J, the gap between germline ends came to 12 bases. CDR3 length equals 14 residues. Germline V gives CDR1 SGHRS, CDR2 YFSETQ. CDR3: CASSLAPLTKTQYF. The CDR3, as DNA: TGCGCCAGCAGCTTGGCCCCCCTTACAAAGACCCAGTACTTC.

V and J are TRBV13 and TRBJ2-5; 8 nucleotides line up with TRBD2. Germline values: CDR1 PRHDT, CDR2 FYEKMQ (reference sequence). This CDR3 contains 14 residues. Trimming cost V 5 bases and J 0 bases; bases outside gene matches: 2. The DNA of the CDR3 is TGTGCCAGCAGCCCGGGAGGGGACCAAGAGACCCAGTACTTC. It is translated as CASSPGGDQETQYF. Supplemented by reference TRBV13 and TRBJ2-5, the full variable domain reads AAGVIQSPRHLIKEKRETATLKCYPIPRHDTVYWYQQGPGQDPQFLISFYEKMQSDKGSIPDRFSAQQFSDYHSELNMSSLELGDSALYFCASSPGGDQETQYFGPGTRLLVL.

The V and J genes are TRBV27 and TRBJ1-1, with 7 bases matching TRBD1. CDR1 is MNHEY and CDR2 is SMNVEV in the germline V gene (reference sequence). The CDR3 has 14 amino acids. J gave up 3 bases and V 5 bases, and 6 bases lay outside the gene matches. The CDR3 coding sequence is TGTGCCAGCAGTCCCAGGGGGACTCACACTGAAGCTTTCTTT. Its protein product is CASSPRGTHTEAFF.

The chain is built from TRBV7-2 and TRBJ2-4, with 7 bases fitting TRBD1. V trimming: 5 bases; J trimming: 8 bases; junction bases outside the gene matches: 3. Germline lookup yields CDR1 SGHTA and CDR2 FQGNSA. The CDR3 extends over 12 amino acids. The CDR3 here is CASSRQGDIQYF. In DNA form, the CDR3 reads TGTGCCAGCAGCCGTCAGGGGGACATTCAGTACTTC.

V and J are TRBV7-8 and TRBJ2-7; 8 positions agree with TRBD1. Trimming cost V 1 base and J 0 bases; bases outside gene matches: 2. This CDR3 is 15 amino acids long. Germline-derived CDR1 and CDR2 are SGHVS and FQNEAQ. Written as DNA, the CDR3 is TGTGCCAGCAGCTTAGGACAGGGGCCCTCCTACGAGCAGTACTTC. It translates to CASSLGQGPSYEQYF. The full variable domain, completed using reference TRBV7-8 and TRBJ2-7, is GAGVSQSPRYKVAKRGQDVALRCDPISGHVSLFWYQQALGQGPEFLTYFQNEAQLDKSGLPSDRFFAERPEGSVSTLKIQRTQQEDSAVYLCASSLGQGPSYEQYFGPGTRLTVT.

The V and J genes are TRBV4-1 and TRBJ2-5, with 7 positions matching TRBD1. Germline V gene lookup returns CDR1 MGHRA and CDR2 YSYEKL. V lost 4 bases to trimming and J lost 1 base; unmatched junction nucleotides: 3. The CDR3 is 14 amino acids. The CDR3 loop is CASSPGQSQETQYF. In DNA form, the CDR3 reads TGCGCCAGCAGCCCGGGACAGTCCCAAGAGACCCAGTACTTC.

This sequence joins TRBV5-1 and TRBJ2-2, with 8 bases aligning to TRBD1. CDR3 length: 16 residues. Germline trimming cut 4 bases from V and 4 bases from J; bases unmatched to any gene: 9. The germline CDR1 and CDR2 sequences are SGHRS and YFSETQ. The chain's CDR3 is CASSPARTGFTGELFF. CDR3 sequence (DNA): TGCGCCAGCAGCCCGGCCCGGACAGGGTTCACCGGGGAGCTGTTTTTT.

The rearrangement uses TRBV7-9 and TRBJ2-1; TRBD1 aligns across 8 bases. Germline trimming cut 3 bases from V and 7 bases from J; bases unmatched to any gene: 11. This CDR3 has 16 amino acids. Germline V gene lookup returns CDR1 SEHNR and CDR2 FQNEAQ (reference sequence). CDR3 bases: TGTGCCAGCAGCTTTCAGGGGGCGATGATGGGGAATGAGCAGTTCTTC. The encoded protein is CASSFQGAMMGNEQFF.

The rearrangement uses TRBV19 and TRBJ2-3; D is perhaps TRBD1 (6 bases). With 10 bases removed from V and 1 base from J, the gap between germline ends came to 12 bases. Germline V gives CDR1 LNHDA, CDR2 SQIVND (reference sequence). CDR3 size: 13 residues. The CDR3 nucleotides read TGTGCCACAGCAGGGGCTGGCACAGATACGCAGTATTTT. Translating gives CATAGAGTDTQYF.

The chain carries TRBV2 and TRBJ1-6; perhaps TRBD1 as D (5 bases). Trimming took off 5 bases at V and 10 bases at J, with 18 bases between the two ends. Germline V gene lookup returns CDR1 SNHLY and CDR2 FYNNEI. The CDR3 runs 15 residues. The chain's CDR3 is CASSIQGNVESPLHF. The DNA for the CDR3 is TGTGCCAGCAGTATTCAGGGAAATGTAGAATCACCCCTCCACTTT.

The gene calls are TRBV11-2 and TRBJ2-1; D is possibly TRBD1 (5 bases). Germline V gene sequence: CDR1 SGHAT, CDR2 FQNNGV. This CDR3 is 16 amino acids long. Trimming shortened V by 4 bases and J by 0 bases, and 13 bases separated the two germline ends. CDR3 nucleotides: TGTGCCAGCAGCTCCCTGGGCAGGGACTCCTACAATGAGCAGTTCTTC. Translated, it gives CASSSLGRDSYNEQFF.

This clone is a singleton in its sample. Other DNA variants within this sample encode the same CDR3. This chain uses TRBV6-4 with TRBJ2-3; 10 bases fit TRBD2. Losses at the gene ends were 2 bases for V and 2 bases for J; bases not matched to a gene: 1. The germline V gene has CDR1 MRHNA and CDR2 SNTAGT. CDR3 length: 15 amino acids. Written as DNA, the CDR3 is TGTGCCAGCAGTGACAGCGGGGGGGCCACAGATACGCAGTATTTT. Amino acid sequence: CASSDSGGATDTQYF.

This sequence joins TRBV6-1 and TRBJ2-1; 15 bases map to TRBD2. CDR3 length: 15 amino acids. The V gene end was trimmed by 6 bases and the J gene end by 4 bases; junction bases not matched to a gene: 1. Germline CDR1 is MNHNS and CDR2 is SASEGT. This CDR3 is CASRGLAGGYNEQFF. Written as DNA, the CDR3 is TGTGCCAGCAGGGGACTAGCGGGGGGTTACAATGAGCAGTTCTTC.

On this clone itself: Other DNA sequences from this sample encode an identical CDR3 as well. V gene TRBV11-1 combines with J gene TRBJ2-7, with D possibly being TRBD1 (6 bases). Trimming pared 4 bases from V and 2 bases from J, leaving 9 bases between. Germline loops: CDR1 SGHAT, CDR2 FQDESV (reference sequence). This CDR3 contains 13 residues. In nucleotides, the CDR3 is TGTGCCAGCAGCTGGGACATCACCTACGAGCAGTACTTC. It translates to CASSWDITYEQYF.

The V call is TRBV9, the J call TRBJ2-6; perhaps TRBD1 as D (6 bases). In germline, CDR1 is SGDLS, CDR2 YYNGEE. V lost 4 bases, J lost 0 bases, and 23 bases lay in between. This CDR3 contains 20 residues. The DNA for the CDR3 is TGTGCCAGCAGCCAGGGGTTGTCACCGGATCTAAGCTCTGGGGCCAACGTCCTGACTTTC. As protein: CASSQGLSPDLSSGANVLTF.

The rearrangement uses TRBV2 and TRBJ2-3; 12 bases match TRBD2. The junction had 6 bases not matched to a gene; V was cut back by 4 bases and J by 4 bases. The length of the CDR3 is 16 residues. Germline V gene lookup returns CDR1 SNHLY and CDR2 FYNNEI. The CDR3 is CASSVLAGGQADTQYF. The CDR3 DNA reads TGTGCCAGCAGTGTTCTAGCGGGGGGGCAGGCAGATACGCAGTATTTT.

The V gene is TRBV27, the J gene TRBJ2-3; TRBD1 might be the D (6 bases). Per the germline V gene, CDR1 is MNHEY and CDR2 is SMNVEV (reference sequence). The length of the CDR3 is 14 residues. V was clipped by 5 bases and J by 5 bases, with 14 bases between them. CDR3 sequence (DNA): TGTGCCAGCAGTGTGGGGGCCTACGGAGATACGCAGTATTTT. This sequence encodes CASSVGAYGDTQYF.

The rearrangement links TRBV6-5 to TRBJ1-4, with a possible D match to TRBD1 (6 bases). The CDR3 is 15 residues long. V was trimmed by 6 bases and J by 7 bases, leaving 18 bases between them. CDR1 and CDR2 from the germline V gene are MNHEY and SVGAGI. The CDR3 coding sequence is TGTGCCAGCAGACAGGGCGCACGCAGCCTTGAAAAACTGTTTTTT. Residues: CASRQGARSLEKLFF.

This clone has just a few counts. This chain links TRBV2 with TRBJ1-2; no clear D. The CDR3 contains 13 residues. The ends were cut back, 5 bases at V and 1 base at J, with 8 bases in the middle. Germline loops: CDR1 SNHLY, CDR2 FYNNEI. The CDR3 reads CASSSTRNYGYTF. In DNA, the CDR3 is TGTGCCAGCAGTAGCACGCGTAACTATGGCTACACCTTC.

V and J are TRBV18 and TRBJ1-1; TRBD1 aligns across 8 bases. The CDR3 is made up of 19 amino acids. V gave up 6 bases and J gave up 0 bases; unmatched junction bases: 18. Germline-derived CDR1 and CDR2 are KGHSH and LQKENI. The CDR3: CASSSRAPGQEKMNTEAFF. Written as DNA, the CDR3 is TGTGCCAGCTCTTCCAGGGCCCCGGGACAGGAGAAAATGAACACTGAAGCTTTCTTT. The full variable domain, with the rest looked up from reference TRBV18 and TRBJ1-1, is NAGVMQNPRHLVRRRGQEARLRCSPMKGHSHVYWYRQLPEEGLKFMVYLQKENIIDESGMPKERFSAEFPKEGPSILRIQQVVRGDSAAYFCASSSRAPGQEKMNTEAFFGQGTRLTVV.

J is TRBJ1-5 and V is TRBV18; tentative D call: TRBD1 (5 bases). CDR1 KGHSH and CDR2 LQKENI come from the germline V gene. Trimming cost V 5 bases and J 3 bases, with 8 bases left between them. The CDR3 totals 13 residues. CDR3 protein: CASSVQDNQPQHF. DNA of the CDR3: TGTGCCAGCTCAGTACAGGACAATCAGCCCCAGCATTTT.